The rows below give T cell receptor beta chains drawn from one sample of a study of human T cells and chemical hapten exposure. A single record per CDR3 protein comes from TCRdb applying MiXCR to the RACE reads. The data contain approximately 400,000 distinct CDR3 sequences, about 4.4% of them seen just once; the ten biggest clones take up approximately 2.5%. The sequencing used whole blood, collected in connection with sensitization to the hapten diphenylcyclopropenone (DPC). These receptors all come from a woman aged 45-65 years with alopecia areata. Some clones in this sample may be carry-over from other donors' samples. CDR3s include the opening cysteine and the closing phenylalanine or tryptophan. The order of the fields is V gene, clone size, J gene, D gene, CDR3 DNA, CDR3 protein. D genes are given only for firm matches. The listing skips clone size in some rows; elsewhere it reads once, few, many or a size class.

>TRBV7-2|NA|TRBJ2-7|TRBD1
TGTGCCAGCAGCTCCCGGACAGGGTTAACCTACGAGCAGTACTTC
CASSSRTGLTYEQYF
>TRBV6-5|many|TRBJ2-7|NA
TGTGCCAGCAGTAAGGGCAGTAAGTACGAGCAGTACTTC
CASSKGSKYEQYF
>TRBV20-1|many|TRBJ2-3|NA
TGCAGTGCACGGGACGGGCCGGAGGATACGCAGTATTTT
CSARDGPEDTQYF
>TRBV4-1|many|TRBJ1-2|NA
TGCGCCAGCAGCCAAGACAGCCCTAACTATGGCTACACCTTC
CASSQDSPNYGYTF
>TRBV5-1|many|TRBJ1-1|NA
TGCGCCAGCAGCTCGCAGGGTCTGAAGGCCACTGAAGCTTTCTTT
CASSSQGLKATEAFF
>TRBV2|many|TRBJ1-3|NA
TGTGCCACCAGGGAAGTAGGAAACACCATATATTTT
CATREVGNTIYF
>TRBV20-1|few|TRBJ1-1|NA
TGCAGTGCTAGAGAAGATGCAGGCCGCCGGCCAGCTTTCTTT
CSAREDAGRRPAFF
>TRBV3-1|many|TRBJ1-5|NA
TGTGCCAGCAGCCAAGGCCGGGGTTCGGATCAGCCCCAGCATTTT
CASSQGRGSDQPQHF
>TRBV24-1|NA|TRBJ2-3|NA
TGTGCCACCAGTGTCCCCGACACAGATACGCAGTATTTT
CATSVPDTDTQYF
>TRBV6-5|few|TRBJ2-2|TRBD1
TGTGCCAGCAGCTCGGACAGGGGGAAACTCACCGGGGAGCTGTTTTTT
CASSSDRGKLTGELFF
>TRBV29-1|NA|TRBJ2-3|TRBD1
TGCAGCGTTGTGCCCCCCGGGACCCAGGGGGTCACAGATACGCAGTATTTT
CSVVPPGTQGVTDTQYF
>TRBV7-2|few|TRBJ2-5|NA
TGTGCCAGCAGCTTAAGGTTCCTAGCCTTGTACCAAGAGACCCAGTACTTC
CASSLRFLALYQETQYF
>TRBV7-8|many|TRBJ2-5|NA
TGTGCCAGCAGCGGAGGAGGGGGCAATCGGATAAAGACCCAGTACTTC
CASSGGGGNRIKTQYF
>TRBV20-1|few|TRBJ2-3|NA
TGCAGTGCTAAAGGACAGCTCACAGATACGCAGTATTTT
CSAKGQLTDTQYF
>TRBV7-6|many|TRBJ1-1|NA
TGTGCCAGCAGCCAACCCCTGACGGACACTGAAGCTTTCTTT
CASSQPLTDTEAFF
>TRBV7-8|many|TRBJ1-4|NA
TGTGCCAGCAGCTTAGATGGGGGAACTAATGAAAAACTGTTTTTT
CASSLDGGTNEKLFF
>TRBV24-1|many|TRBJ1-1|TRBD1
TGTGCCACCTTTCCAGGGGGCTGGGAAACTGAAGCTTTCTTT
CATFPGGWETEAFF
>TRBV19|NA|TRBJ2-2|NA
TGTGCCAGTAGTATATGGAAAGGGATTACCACCGGGGAGCTGTTTTTT
CASSIWKGITTGELFF
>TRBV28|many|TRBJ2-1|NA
TGTGCCAGCAGTGGACGGTACTCCTACAATGAGCAGTTCTTC
CASSGRYSYNEQFF
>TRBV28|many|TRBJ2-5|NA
TGTGCCAGCAGTTTCGGCAGGGAAGAGACCCAGTACTTC
CASSFGREETQYF
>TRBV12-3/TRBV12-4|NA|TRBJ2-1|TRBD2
TGTGCCAGCAGTTTCCTAGCGGGACGTACCTACAATGAGCAGTTCTTC
CASSFLAGRTYNEQFF
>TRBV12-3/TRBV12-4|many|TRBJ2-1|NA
TGTGCCAGCAGCCCCCTCGCCGGTGAGCAGTTCTTC
CASSPLAGEQFF
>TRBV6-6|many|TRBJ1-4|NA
TGTGCCAGCAGCTTAGCGACTGAAAAACTGTTTTTT
CASSLATEKLFF
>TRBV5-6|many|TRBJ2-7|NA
TGTGCCAGCAGTTTCAGGGTTACCACCTACGAGCAGTACTTC
CASSFRVTTYEQYF
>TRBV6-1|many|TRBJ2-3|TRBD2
TGTGCCAGCAGGGTGACAGGGGGCCCGACTAGCGGGAGGGCGGCGGATACGCAGTATTTT
CASRVTGGPTSGRAADTQYF
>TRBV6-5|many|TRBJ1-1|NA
TGTGCCAGCAGTTACGGGCCATCCACTGAAGCTTTCTTT
CASSYGPSTEAFF
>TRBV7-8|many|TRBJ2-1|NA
TGTGCCAGCAGCTCCGTATACAATGAGCAGTTCTTC
CASSSVYNEQFF
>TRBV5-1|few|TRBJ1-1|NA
TGCGCCAGCAGCCGGGACAAAAACACTGAAGCTTTCTTT
CASSRDKNTEAFF
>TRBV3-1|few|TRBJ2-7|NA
TGTGCCAGCAGCCCAGTTAAAGCGTCCGAGCAGTACTTC
CASSPVKASEQYF